The 14 T cell receptor beta chains reported below all come from one sample, sequenced in a study of CD8 T cells in ankylosing spondylitis. MiXCR was run by TCRdb on the 5' RACE reads, yielding one entry per CDR3 protein. The sample carries under 850,000 distinct CDR3 sequences, under 20% recorded once. Study findings and constraints: A TCR beta motif of about 8 highly homologous variants seemed to mark ankylosing spondylitis blood.

These TCRs' antigens remain unknown. Source material: blood, either unsorted or a sorted T cell fraction (not recorded which). These receptors were taken from a male donor with ankylosing spondylitis.

The chain links TRBV29-1 to TRBJ1-2; 8 positions agree with TRBD1. The germline V gene has CDR1 SQVTM and CDR2 ANQGSEA. The junction had 3 bases not matched to a gene; V was cut back by 4 bases and J by 2 bases. This CDR3 is 13 amino acids long. The CDR3: CSVVTGENYGYTF. DNA of the CDR3: TGCAGCGTTGTGACAGGGGAAAACTATGGCTACACCTTC.

This clonotype was seen more than once but under ten times. The chain has TRBV28 and TRBJ2-2; TRBD2 agrees at 11 bases. This CDR3 comprises 16 residues. After removal of 6 bases from V and 2 bases from J, the junction contained 5 bases not matched to a gene. Germline loops: CDR1 MDHEN, CDR2 SYDVKM. DNA of the CDR3: TGTGCCAGCAGAACCCTAGCGGGAGGCAACACCGGGGAGCTGTTTTTT. Translation gives CASRTLAGGNTGELFF.

The gene calls are TRBV7-2 and TRBJ2-5; 12 bases agree with TRBD2. The CDR3 totals 17 residues. The V gene end was trimmed by 2 bases and the J gene end by 3 bases; junction bases not matched to a gene: 7. Germline CDR1 reads SGHTA; CDR2 reads FQGNSA. For the CDR3, the DNA is TGTGCCAGCAGCTTATGGGATAGACTAGCGGGAGAAGAGACCCAGTACTTC. Its translation: CASSLWDRLAGEETQYF.

This sequence joins TRBV20-1 and TRBJ2-1, with D perhaps matching TRBD1 or TRBD2 (5 bases each). Germline lookup yields CDR1 DFQATT and CDR2 SNEGSKA (reference sequence). Trimming removed 3 bases from V and 7 bases from J, with 22 bases in between. This CDR3 region has 16 residues. In DNA form, the CDR3 reads TGCAGTGCTAGGGAATTTCCTAGCAGGGCAGGGAATGAGCAGTTCTTC. Residues: CSAREFPSRAGNEQFF.

The chain couples TRBV5-1 to TRBJ1-1, with TRBD1 as a possible D gene (6 bases). V gave up 3 bases and J gave up 1 base, with 13 bases separating them. The CDR3 runs to 15 residues. The V gene's germline CDR1 is SGHRS and CDR2 YFSETQ. CDR3 residues: CASSWGGGENTEAFF. The CDR3 DNA reads as TGCGCCAGCAGCTGGGGAGGGGGGGAGAACACTGAAGCTTTCTTT.

The chain recombines TRBV6-5 with TRBJ2-4, with D possibly matching TRBD2 (5 bases). The V and J ends lost 2 bases and 12 bases respectively, with 8 bases between them. This CDR3 has 11 amino acids. Germline CDR1 and CDR2: MNHEY and SVGAGI. The CDR3 DNA reads as TGTGCCAGCAGTTACGCGGGCGATCAGTACTTC. Protein sequence: CASSYAGDQYF.

V gene TRBV5-6 combines with J gene TRBJ2-4, with TRBD2 identical over 10 bases. Trimming at V came to 4 bases and at J to 1 base, leaving 8 bases not matched to a gene. Germline assignment: CDR1 SGHDT and CDR2 YYEEEE. This CDR3 spans 17 amino acids. The CDR3 reads CASSAHPGLAAKNIQYF. The CDR3 region has the DNA TGTGCCAGCAGCGCCCATCCGGGACTAGCGGCCAAAAACATTCAGTACTTC.

This clonotype has just a few counts. The chain recombines TRBV20-1 with TRBJ2-7; D is uncertain. Trimming stripped 1 base from V and 7 bases from J, with 17 bases between. This CDR3 is built from 14 residues. From germline, CDR1 is DFQATT and CDR2 SNEGSKA (reference sequence). CDR3 sequence reads: CSARVRTVTSEQYF. CDR3 in DNA: TGCAGTGCTAGAGTGAGGACGGTAACGTCGGAGCAGTACTTC.

There are a few counts of this clonotype. The chain carries TRBV6-1 and TRBJ2-5, with D perhaps assigned TRBD1 or TRBD2 (5 bases each). CDR1 and CDR2 from the germline V gene are MNHNS and SASEGT. The CDR3 has 18 amino acids. V dropped 1 base and J dropped 1 base, with 19 bases sitting between them. CDR3 residues: CASSEVRRGVGSQETQYF. The CDR3 nucleotides are TGTGCCAGCAGTGAAGTGAGAAGGGGAGTGGGGTCCCAAGAGACCCAGTACTTC.

The chain uses TRBV7-9 and TRBJ2-1; no clear D gene. Germline V gene data show CDR1 as SEHNR and CDR2 as FQNEAQ (reference sequence). V was trimmed by 5 bases and J by 3 bases, leaving 11 bases between them. CDR3 size: 14 residues. CDR3 bases: TGTGCCAGCAGCACGCTGGACGGCTACAATGAGCAGTTCTTC. This gives the protein CASSTLDGYNEQFF.

The rearrangement joins TRBV6-1 to TRBJ2-1; 8 nucleotides line up with TRBD2. V dropped 8 bases and J dropped 9; count of bases not matched to a gene: 9. The CDR3 is made up of 13 amino acids. CDR1 is MNHNS and CDR2 is SASEGT in the germline V gene. CDR3 DNA sequence: TGTGCCAGCGCCGGGACTAGGGGCACTGAGCAGTTCTTC. Encoded protein: CASAGTRGTEQFF.

The chain joins TRBV27 to TRBJ1-6; D is possibly TRBD1 (5 bases). The germline V gene has CDR1 MNHEY and CDR2 SMNVEV (reference sequence). Between the trimmed V and J ends, which lost 6 bases and 0 bases, there was a span of 24 bases. This CDR3 is built from 20 residues. CDR3 in DNA: TGTGCCAGCAGCATGTCCCCAGGGAGCGGTGGAAGCTCCTATAATTCACCCCTCCACTTT. This gives the protein CASSMSPGSGGSSYNSPLHF.

The chain has TRBV10-3 and TRBJ2-5; TRBD1 is a possible D gene (5 bases). Per germline, CDR1 ENHRY and CDR2 SYGVKD. V was clipped by 0 bases and J by 1 base, with 12 bases between them. This CDR3 is built from 16 residues. CDR3 nucleotides: TGTGCCATCAGTGAGTCGGGTAGGGGCCTCCAAGAGACCCAGTACTTC. Protein product: CAISESGRGLQETQYF.

This rearrangement joins TRBV6-2 or TRBV6-3 to TRBJ2-2; TRBD2 aligns across 10 bases. Trimming at V came to 2 bases and at J to 2 bases, leaving 5 bases not matched to a gene. Germline V gene lookup returns CDR1 MNHEY and CDR2 SVGEGT. There are 17 residues in the CDR3. CDR3 in DNA: TGTGCCAGCAGTTACCCCCTAGCGGGAGCCAACACCGGGGAGCTGTTTTTT. As protein: CASSYPLAGANTGELFF.